The present TCR beta chain was sequenced within a study of shared clonotypes between healthy human individuals. The study, taken as a whole, reports: Around 5% of naive CD4 clonotypes were common to a handful of donors.

Splitting of each subset's genomic DNA was done evenly across several immunoSEQ plates. Each PCR replicate from the sorted subsets contained 200 to 250 ng DNA, which is about 30,000 T cell genomes. The protocol was immunoSEQ multiplex PCR, while the TCRdb copy is restricted to in-frame clones and leaves out a portion. The data contain some 1,600,000 clones, 98% of them seen just once; the ten biggest clones take up 0.45%. Note on this clone: Antigen specificity is unknown.

The trim removed 4 bases at V and 7 bases at J, leaving 3 bases unmatched. The CDR3 length is 12 residues. Germline CDR1 LNHNV, CDR2 YYDKDF (reference sequence). The clonotype was recovered from a man younger than 45 in good health. The chain links TRBV15 to TRBJ1-2; 7 nucleotides line up with TRBD1. What was sequenced was naive CD4+ T cells sorted from blood. Subset meaning: CD45RA+ positively selected. The CDR3 loop reads CATSTNRGGYTF. CDR3 sequence (DNA): TGTGCCACCAGCACAAACAGGGGTGGCTACACCTTC.